These 18 T cell receptor beta chains came from one sample sequenced in a study of shared clonotypes between healthy human individuals. TCRdb's copy holds only in-frame clones and misses some; the assay was immunoSEQ multiplex PCR. The sample records a few million clones, over 90% being singletons. The sequenced sample was naive CD4+ T cells from PBMCs. Subset described: CD45RA+ positively selected. The receptors derive from a man aged 18 to 29 in good health. Some clones in this sample may be carry-over from other donors' samples.

The CDR3 DNA reads as TGTGCCTGGAGTATTACGGGAGGCACAGATACGCAGTATTTT. The encoded protein is CAWSITGGTDTQYF. J is TRBJ2-3 and V is TRBV30; a possible D gene is TRBD2 (6 bases). CDR1 is GTSNPN, CDR2 SVGIG, per germline (reference sequence). The CDR3 is 14 residues long. The ends were cut back, 2 bases at V and 1 base at J, with 10 bases in the middle.

The chain recombines TRBV28 with TRBJ1-1; the D gene is possibly TRBD1 (5 bases). V shed 2 bases and J shed 1 base, with 11 bases lying between them. The CDR3 has 15 amino acids. Germline-derived CDR1 and CDR2 are MDHEN and SYDVKM. This CDR3 is CASSLPSGKNTEAFF. In nucleotides, the CDR3 is TGTGCCAGCAGTTTACCCTCAGGGAAGAACACTGAAGCTTTCTTT.

V usage is TRBV7-9 and J usage is TRBJ2-3; tentative D call: TRBD2 (6 bases). The V gene's germline CDR1 is SEHNR and CDR2 FQNEAQ (reference sequence). The CDR3 sequence is 15 residues long. The V end was cut by 5 bases, the J end by 5 bases, with 17 bases between. The CDR3 sequence is CASSPLGTLRDTQYF. CDR3 in DNA: TGTGCCAGCAGCCCCCTTGGGACTCTCCGAGATACGCAGTATTTT.

The chain has TRBV9 and TRBJ2-1; weak D call: TRBD2 (5 bases). Trimming left V 3 bases short and J 5 bases short, with 15 bases between. In germline, CDR1 is SGDLS, CDR2 YYNGEE. This CDR3 comprises 15 residues. The DNA of the CDR3 is TGTGCCAGCAGCGGTTCCGCGACTACCCACAATGAGCAGTTCTTC. Amino acid sequence: CASSGSATTHNEQFF.

The chain employs TRBV7-7 and TRBJ2-2, with D possibly TRBD1 on 6 matching bases. The ends were cut back, 3 bases at V and 0 bases at J, with 11 bases in the middle. CDR3 size: 16 residues. Germline V lookup: CDR1 SSHAT, CDR2 FNYEAQ (reference sequence). CDR3 sequence: CASSFGGGSNTGELFF. Here the CDR3 DNA reads TGTGCCAGCAGCTTTGGGGGCGGTTCGAACACCGGGGAGCTGTTTTTT.

The chain is built from TRBV7-9 and TRBJ1-2; D is possibly TRBD1 (5 bases). The germline V gene has CDR1 SEHNR and CDR2 FQNEAQ (reference sequence). This CDR3 spans 15 amino acids. Trimming removed 5 bases from V and 2 bases from J, with 15 bases in between. CDR3 nucleotides: TGTGCCAGCAGCCTCCCCGGGGCCCCGAACTATGGCTACACCTTC. This gives the protein CASSLPGAPNYGYTF.

V is TRBV29-1 and J is TRBJ2-7; D is undetermined. Germline values: CDR1 SQVTM, CDR2 ANQGSEA. V was cut by 5 bases and J by 6 bases, with 14 bases left in between. The length of the CDR3 is 12 residues. The CDR3 here is CSVPSLPGEQYF. CDR3 nucleotide sequence: TGCAGCGTTCCCTCTCTCCCGGGCGAGCAGTACTTC.

This clone is a singleton in its sample. The rearrangement uses TRBV5-1 and TRBJ2-6, with unresolved D. Germline CDR1 reads SGHRS; CDR2 reads YFSETQ. The CDR3 is 15 amino acids. V was clipped by 6 bases and J by 4 bases, with 14 bases between them. Written as DNA, the CDR3 is TGCGCCAGCACCCCGGTCGTATCCGGGGCCAACGTCCTGACTTTC. Protein: CASTPVVSGANVLTF.

V and J are TRBV7-9 and TRBJ2-4; possibly TRBD1 for D (6 bases). CDR1 and CDR2 from the germline V gene are SEHNR and FQNEAQ (reference sequence). Trimming took 5 bases from V and 0 from J, leaving 23 bases between them. This CDR3 region has 19 residues. The CDR3 sequence is CASSPLLGQITLAKNIQYF. In DNA form, the CDR3 reads TGTGCCAGCAGCCCCCTTTTAGGACAGATTACCCTAGCCAAAAACATTCAGTACTTC.

The CDR3 region has the DNA TGCAGCGTTGAGCCGGGACTAGCGGGAGTCTACAATGAGCAGTTCTTC. Protein: CSVEPGLAGVYNEQFF. The J gene is TRBJ2-1, the V gene TRBV29-1; 14 positions match TRBD2. CDR1 is SQVTM and CDR2 is ANQGSEA in the germline V gene. There are 16 residues in the CDR3. Unmatched junction bases numbered 4, after V lost 3 bases and J lost 3 bases.

The chain uses TRBV6-5 and TRBJ2-3; 10 bases agree with TRBD2. The V and J ends lost 2 bases and 8 bases, in that order; junction bases with no gene match: 7. The CDR3 has 15 amino acids. CDR1 and CDR2 (germline): MNHEY, SVGAGI. DNA of the CDR3: TGTGCCAGCAGTTACGGTACTAGCGGGGCGGGTACGCAGTATTTT. It translates to CASSYGTSGAGTQYF.

V and J are TRBV5-8 and TRBJ1-5, with 7 nucleotides matching TRBD1. Germline lookup yields CDR1 SGHTS and CDR2 YDEGEE. The CDR3 contains 14 residues. Unmatched junction bases numbered 3, after V lost 5 bases and J lost 1 base. CDR3 DNA sequence: TGTGCCAGCAGTAGGACAGGAAGCAATCAGCCCCAGCATTTT. This codes for CASSRTGSNQPQHF.

The chain recombines TRBV5-1 with TRBJ2-1, with 12 bases matching TRBD2. With V trimmed by 3 bases and J by 9 bases, 7 bases remained unmatched. This CDR3 has 15 amino acids. Germline assignment: CDR1 SGHRS and CDR2 YFSETQ. CDR3 DNA: TGCGCCAGCAGCTCCCTAGCGGGAGGGCCGAGTGAGCAGTTCTTC. It codes for CASSSLAGGPSEQFF.

V gene TRBV10-3 combines with J gene TRBJ1-2; D is ambiguous. The CDR3 extends over 13 amino acids. CDR1 and CDR2 (germline): ENHRY, SYGVKD. V was pared by 3 bases and J by 8 bases, with 13 bases between. CDR3 protein: CAISDGEGYGYTF. The DNA of the CDR3 is TGTGCCATCAGTGACGGGGAGGGATACGGCTACACCTTC.

As to this clone: This specimen includes other DNA sequences encoding the same CDR3. The rearrangement joins TRBV28 to TRBJ2-7, with unresolved D. The germline V and J ends were trimmed by 2 bases and 3 bases, with 5 bases remaining between them. The CDR3 runs to 12 residues. Germline V lookup: CDR1 MDHEN, CDR2 SYDVKM. The CDR3 loop reads CASSLTIYEQYF. The CDR3 nucleotides read TGTGCCAGCAGTTTAACCATCTACGAGCAGTACTTC.

This chain uses TRBV9 with TRBJ2-1; no reliable D call. The germline CDR1 and CDR2 sequences are SGDLS and YYNGEE. This CDR3 has 15 residues. Trimming stripped 4 bases from V and 4 bases from J, with 15 bases between. CDR3 nucleotide sequence: TGTGCCAGCAGCCAAGGTGGGCGGAATTACAATGAGCAGTTCTTC. Translated, it gives CASSQGGRNYNEQFF.

The genes are TRBV6-6 and TRBJ1-1, with 7 positions matching TRBD1. V was clipped by 2 bases and J by 4 bases; unmatched bases: 4. Germline CDR1 is MNHNY and CDR2 is SVGAGI (reference sequence). The CDR3 spans 14 residues. The CDR3 sequence: CASSYRDSFTEAFF. The DNA for the CDR3 is TGTGCCAGCAGTTACCGGGACAGCTTCACTGAAGCTTTCTTT.

The rearrangement links TRBV28 to TRBJ1-5; tentative D call: TRBD1 (6 bases). With 0 bases removed from V and 4 bases from J, the gap between germline ends came to 13 bases. The CDR3 is 16 residues long. In germline, CDR1 is MDHEN, CDR2 SYDVKM. Here the CDR3 DNA reads TGTGCCAGCAGTTTATGGCTAGGGGGAGGGAATCAGCCCCAGCATTTT. Translation gives CASSLWLGGGNQPQHF.